Shown below are 32 T cell receptor beta chains from a single sample sequenced in a study of blood T cell repertoires in COVID-19 (dated by TCRdb to the early 2020s). The library was generated by the immunoSEQ multiplex PCR assay. The table comes from immuneACCESS by way of TCRdb, which keeps in-frame sequences with V and J called. Part of the clones is missing from these tables; in studies checked, under half for an unresolved V gene and the rest for unknown reasons. The sample has nearly 25,000 clones on record, about 81% of them singletons. Of the sample, approximately 8.6% is held by the ten largest clones. The specimen sequenced was peripheral blood. The receptors derive from a human donor in a cohort sampled during active COVID-19.

As to this clone: The same CDR3 also results from other DNA sequences found in this sample. The gene calls are TRBV27 and TRBJ1-1, with D maybe TRBD1 (5 bases). Germline V gives CDR1 MNHEY, CDR2 SMNVEV (reference sequence). Trimming removed 6 bases at V and 1 base at J, with 9 bases between. There are 13 residues in the CDR3. CDR3 in amino acids: CASSFQGNTEAFF. CDR3 DNA: TGTGCCAGCAGCTTTCAGGGGAACACTGAAGCTTTCTTT.

The table lists this clone with a count of one. This rearrangement joins TRBV19 to TRBJ1-2; TRBD1 aligns across 8 bases. Germline V gene lookup returns CDR1 LNHDA and CDR2 SQIVND (reference sequence). V was pared by 5 bases and J by 4 bases, with 6 bases of the junction left unmatched. The CDR3 spans 14 residues. In DNA form, the CDR3 reads TGTGCCAGTAGTTTCGGCAGGGGGCTCTATGGCTACACCTTC. It yields the protein CASSFGRGLYGYTF.

CDR3 nucleotide sequence: TGTGCCAGCAGTGACCTCTACAGTTCCTCCGGAAACACCATATATTTT. Its protein product is CASSDLYSSSGNTIYF. The chain joins TRBV25-1 to TRBJ1-3; D is unresolved. From germline, CDR1 is MGHDK and CDR2 SYGVNS. V lost 3 bases to trimming and J lost 4 bases, with 16 bases between them. The CDR3 consists of 16 residues.

This sequence joins TRBV4-2 and TRBJ1-2; TRBD1 matches at 7 bases. There are 14 residues in the CDR3. Germline lookup yields CDR1 LGHNA and CDR2 YNFKEQ. With V trimmed by 7 bases and J by 2 bases, 7 bases remained unmatched. In nucleotides, the CDR3 is TGTGCCAGCACCCGGGACAGCGACAACTATGGCTACACCTTC. Protein product: CASTRDSDNYGYTF.

V usage is TRBV9 and J usage is TRBJ1-3; no definite D call. In germline, CDR1 is SGDLS, CDR2 YYNGEE. V dropped 0 bases and J dropped 3 bases, with 7 bases sitting between them. This CDR3 spans 14 amino acids. CDR3 region: CASSVAGGGNTIYF. In DNA form, the CDR3 reads TGTGCCAGCAGCGTAGCAGGTGGTGGAAACACCATATATTTT.

The gene calls are TRBV9 and TRBJ1-6; D not resolved. The V and J ends lost 4 bases and 13 bases respectively, with 21 bases between them. The germline gives CDR1 SGDLS, CDR2 YYNGEE. The CDR3 spans 15 residues. The CDR3 bases are TGTGCCAGCAGCTCAGGCGACGGCTACAATACTCCCCTCCACTTT. It encodes CASSSGDGYNTPLHF.

V and J are TRBV11-1 and TRBJ1-2; D gene unclear. CDR1 and CDR2 (germline): SGHAT, FQDESV (reference sequence). Between the trimmed V and J ends, which lost 5 bases and 13 bases, there was a span of 5 bases. The CDR3 has 8 amino acids. The CDR3 here is CASSPSTF. CDR3 coding DNA: TGTGCCAGCAGCCCCTCCACCTTC.

CDR3 amino acids: CASTPQGHRNTEAFF. The CDR3 nucleotides read TGCGCCAGCACCCCTCAGGGACATAGGAACACTGAAGCTTTCTTT. The J gene is TRBJ1-1, the V gene TRBV5-1; TRBD1 might be the D (6 bases). This CDR3 comprises 15 residues. Trimming shortened V by 6 bases and J by 1 base, and 16 bases separated the two germline ends. Looked up from germline, CDR1 is SGHRS and CDR2 is YFSETQ.

V is TRBV13 and J is TRBJ2-5; D is perhaps TRBD1 (6 bases). CDR3 length equals 14 residues. V gave up 5 bases and J gave up 5 bases, with 15 bases separating them. Per germline, CDR1 PRHDT and CDR2 FYEKMQ (reference sequence). The CDR3 DNA is TGTGCCAGCAGCCCGAGGGGGAGTGGGGAGACCCAGTACTTC. This sequence encodes CASSPRGSGETQYF.

A remark on this clone: An end of the junction does not agree with germline; a read error may underlie this. The rearrangement links TRBV7-9 to TRBJ2-7; TRBD2 aligns across 9 bases. The CDR3 covers 14 residues. The germline V gene has CDR1 SEHNR and CDR2 FQNEAQ (reference sequence). The DNA of the CDR3 is TGTGCCAGCAGCTTGGGCGGGGGGGCCTATGAGCAGTACTTC. Its translation: CASSLGGGAYEQYF.

The chain joins TRBV5-6 to TRBJ2-1; no reliable D call. This CDR3 contains 11 residues. Germline CDR1 SGHDT, CDR2 YYEEEE. The V gene lost 2 bases and the J gene lost 10 bases, with 7 bases spanning the gap. CDR3 amino acids: CASSLAYEQFF. The DNA of the CDR3 is TGTGCCAGCAGCTTAGCGTACGAGCAGTTCTTC.

The rearrangement uses TRBV6-2 or TRBV6-3 and TRBJ2-2; D possibly corresponds to TRBD1 (6 bases). Germline values: CDR1 MNHEY, CDR2 SVGEGT. The V and J ends lost 4 bases and 0 bases respectively, with 15 bases between them. There are 17 residues in the CDR3. The CDR3 coding sequence is TGTGCCAGCAGTTGGAAAAGGGGGAGCCCGAACACCGGGGAGCTGTTTTTT. Its translation is CASSWKRGSPNTGELFF.

There are a few counts of this clone. The chain has TRBV6-6 and TRBJ2-2; 7 positions agree with TRBD1. Germline trimming cut 4 bases from V and 14 bases from J; bases unmatched to any gene: 4. The CDR3 covers 11 residues. The germline CDR1 and CDR2 sequences are MNHNY and SVGAGI (reference sequence). For the CDR3, the DNA is TGTGCCAGCAGTTGGGGACAGCGCCTGTTTTTT. This codes for CASSWGQRLFF.

Worth noting for this clone: The same CDR3 also results from other DNA sequences found in this sample. The chain has TRBV13 and TRBJ1-3; D may be TRBD1 (5 bases). The CDR3 sequence is 13 residues long. The V end was cut by 4 bases, the J end by 5 bases, with 9 bases between. Germline CDR1 is PRHDT and CDR2 is FYEKMQ (reference sequence). CDR3 nucleotides: TGTGCCAGCAGCTCCCGACAGCGAAACACCATATATTTT. This translates into CASSSRQRNTIYF.

This chain uses TRBV2 with TRBJ2-7; a weak D match, TRBD1 (5 bases). The V gene's germline CDR1 is SNHLY and CDR2 FYNNEI. The length of the CDR3 is 14 residues. The V end was cut by 5 bases, the J end by 1 base, with 12 bases between. The DNA of the CDR3 is TGTGCCAGCAGTCCGACAGTGACTTCCTACGAGCAGTACTTC. Translating it yields CASSPTVTSYEQYF. The full variable domain, completed using reference TRBV2 and TRBJ2-7, is EPEVTQTPSHQVTQMGQEVILRCVPISNHLYFYWYRQILGQKVEFLVSFYNNEISEKSEIFDDQFSVERPDGSNFTLKIRSTKLEDSAMYFCASSPTVTSYEQYFGPGTRLTVT.

This clone has only a few counts. This rearrangement joins TRBV21-1 to TRBJ2-5; the listed D gene, TRBD1, was not tested against the DNA. TRBV21-1 is a pseudogene locus. The CDR3 spans 15 residues. In nucleotides, the CDR3 is TGTGCCAGCAATCGGCCTATGGCAGGACAAGAGACCCAGTACTTC. Its translation: CASNRPMAGQETQYF.

This rearrangement joins TRBV3-1 (or the pseudogene TRBV3-2) to TRBJ2-3, with D possibly being TRBD1 (6 bases). Germline values: CDR1 LGHDT, CDR2 YNNKEL (reference sequence). The CDR3 is 16 amino acids. V shed 4 bases and J shed 1 base, with 15 bases lying between them. The CDR3 nucleotides read TGTGCCAGCAGCCGCCTAGGGGGTGGTGGCACAGATACGCAGTATTTT. The encoded protein is CASSRLGGGGTDTQYF.

By proportion, this clone is large. The chain links TRBV29-1 to TRBJ1-3; D is perhaps TRBD1 (5 bases). The germline V and J ends were trimmed by 6 bases and 0 bases, with 15 bases remaining between them. Germline V gene data show CDR1 as SQVTM and CDR2 as ANQGSEA. The CDR3 runs 15 residues. The CDR3 sequence: CSVLGTVSSGNTIYF. CDR3 nucleotides: TGCAGCGTCCTGGGGACTGTCTCCTCTGGAAACACCATATATTTT.

The chain recombines TRBV7-2 with TRBJ2-1, with D tentatively TRBD2 (5 bases). The germline V and J ends were trimmed by 1 base and 7 bases, with 11 bases remaining between them. The CDR3 contains 14 residues. Per germline, CDR1 SGHTA and CDR2 FQGNSA. The CDR3 is CASSLGPSSNEQFF. CDR3 nucleotide sequence: TGTGCCAGCAGCTTAGGCCCTAGCAGTAATGAGCAGTTCTTC. Using reference TRBV7-2 and TRBJ2-1 for the parts outside the CDR3, the full variable domain is GAGVSQSPSNKVTEKGKDVELRCDPISGHTALYWYRQSLGQGLEFLIYFQGNSAPDKSGLPSDRFSAERTGGSVSTLTIQRTQQEDSAVYLCASSLGPSSNEQFFGPGTRLTVL.

V is TRBV4-2 and J is TRBJ2-7; 8 nucleotides agree with TRBD1. This CDR3 region has 15 residues. After removal of 1 base from V and 3 bases from J, the junction contained 5 bases not matched to a gene. Germline CDR1 LGHNA, CDR2 YNFKEQ. DNA for the CDR3: TGTGCCAGCAGCCAAGTGGTTGGACAGGGCTACGAGCAGTACTTC. Protein: CASSQVVGQGYEQYF.

This clone occurred once. This sequence joins TRBV2 and TRBJ1-1; a possible D gene is TRBD1 (5 bases). CDR3 size: 15 residues. The V and J ends lost 1 base and 12 bases respectively, with 21 bases between them. In germline, CDR1 is SNHLY, CDR2 FYNNEI. The CDR3 region has the DNA TGTGCCAGCAGTGAAGAGGGGATAGTGGCAGGGAAAACTTTCTTT. Encoded protein: CASSEEGIVAGKTFF.

The V call is TRBV6-2 or TRBV6-3, the J call TRBJ1-1; possibly TRBD1 for D (6 bases). This CDR3 contains 14 residues. Deletions cut 0 bases from V and 6 bases from J, with 11 bases between. Germline loops: CDR1 MNHEY, CDR2 SVGEGT. CDR3: CASSYSDSRPEAFF. For the CDR3, the DNA is TGTGCCAGCAGTTACTCGGACAGCAGACCTGAAGCTTTCTTT.

V is TRBV5-4 and J is TRBJ2-7; D is uncertain. V was clipped by 0 bases and J by 6 bases, with 7 bases between them. The CDR3 spans 12 residues. Germline assignment: CDR1 SGHNT and CDR2 YYREEE (reference sequence). This CDR3 reads CASSLGYGEQYF. The CDR3 DNA sequence: TGTGCCAGCAGCTTGGGTTACGGCGAGCAGTACTTC.

A single count supports this clone. The chain combines TRBV4-3 with TRBJ2-3; TRBD2 might be the D (5 bases). Per germline, CDR1 LGHNA and CDR2 YSLEER. The CDR3 totals 17 residues. V shed 1 base and J shed 4 bases, with 18 bases lying between them. The CDR3 protein is CASSQAPPGETSDTQYF. In DNA, the CDR3 is TGCGCCAGCAGCCAAGCTCCCCCCGGGGAGACCTCAGATACGCAGTATTTT.

The J gene is TRBJ2-5, the V gene TRBV9; 9 bases are shared with TRBD2. The V segment lost 0 bases and the J segment 3 bases; nucleotides outside the gene matches: 6. Germline CDR1 reads SGDLS; CDR2 reads YYNGEE. The CDR3 is 16 amino acids. The CDR3 DNA reads TGTGCCAGCAGCGTAGGACCTAGCGGGACCGAAGAGACCCAGTACTTC. This codes for CASSVGPSGTEETQYF.

The CDR3 protein is CASSAPGLAGGNTDTQYF. The CDR3 DNA sequence: TGTGCCAGCAGCGCTCCGGGACTAGCGGGGGGGAACACAGATACGCAGTATTTT. The J gene is TRBJ2-3, the V gene TRBV9; 16 bases match TRBD2. The CDR3 covers 18 residues. J was trimmed by 2 bases and V by 3 bases; bases with no gene match: 6. CDR1 SGDLS and CDR2 YYNGEE come from the germline V gene.

This clone was seen a handful of times. V gene TRBV3-1 (or the pseudogene TRBV3-2) combines with J gene TRBJ2-5; TRBD2 aligns across 15 bases. The germline gives CDR1 LGHDT, CDR2 YNNKEL (reference sequence). This CDR3 comprises 20 residues. V shed 1 base, J shed 4 bases, and the junction held 13 bases outside the gene matches. CDR3 nucleotide sequence: TGTGCCAGCAGCCAAGCCATTCATCCGGGACTAGCGGGAGGTCCAGAGACCCAGTACTTC. Amino acid sequence: CASSQAIHPGLAGGPETQYF.

V usage is TRBV5-4 and J usage is TRBJ1-4; unclear D gene. This CDR3 has 16 residues. In germline, CDR1 is SGHNT, CDR2 YYREEE (reference sequence). Trimming removed 4 bases from V and 7 bases from J, with 20 bases in between. The CDR3 region has the DNA TGTGCCAGCAGCAGCAAGGGAGAGGGCGGTAGTGAAAAACTGTTTTTT. Translated, it gives CASSSKGEGGSEKLFF.

The chain couples TRBV7-2 to TRBJ1-4; possibly TRBD1 for D (5 bases). CDR3 length equals 16 residues. The germline V gene encodes CDR1 SGHTA and CDR2 FQGNSA. V lost 0 bases and J lost 8, with 16 bases in between. As DNA, the CDR3 is TGTGCCAGCAGCTTAGCAACCCCCAGGGTTGGCGAAAAACTGTTTTTT. Translation: CASSLATPRVGEKLFF.

V gene TRBV11-3 combines with J gene TRBJ2-2; 11 bases are a match to TRBD2. V gave up 3 bases and J gave up 1 base; unmatched junction bases: 1. From germline, CDR1 is SGHNT and CDR2 YENEEA. The CDR3 runs 16 residues. The CDR3 region has the DNA TGTGCCAGCAGCTTGGGACTAGCGGAGAACACCGGGGAGCTGTTTTTT. Translation gives CASSLGLAENTGELFF.

The J gene is TRBJ2-2, the V gene TRBV4-1; D unclear. Trimming removed 7 bases from V and 4 bases from J, with 10 bases in between. The CDR3 extends over 13 amino acids. Looked up from germline, CDR1 is MGHRA and CDR2 is YSYEKL. CDR3 nucleotides: TGCGCCAGCAAGGAGTGGTTCACCGGGGAGCTGTTTTTT. Amino acids: CASKEWFTGELFF.

The chain links TRBV4-1 to TRBJ1-2; 10 nucleotides match TRBD1. Germline-derived CDR1 and CDR2 are MGHRA and YSYEKL. J gave up 4 bases and V 0 bases, and 11 bases lay outside the gene matches. The CDR3 has 18 residues. CDR3 protein: CASSQDGRGTGAAYGYTF. The CDR3 DNA reads TGCGCCAGCAGCCAAGATGGGCGAGGGACAGGGGCCGCCTATGGCTACACCTTC.